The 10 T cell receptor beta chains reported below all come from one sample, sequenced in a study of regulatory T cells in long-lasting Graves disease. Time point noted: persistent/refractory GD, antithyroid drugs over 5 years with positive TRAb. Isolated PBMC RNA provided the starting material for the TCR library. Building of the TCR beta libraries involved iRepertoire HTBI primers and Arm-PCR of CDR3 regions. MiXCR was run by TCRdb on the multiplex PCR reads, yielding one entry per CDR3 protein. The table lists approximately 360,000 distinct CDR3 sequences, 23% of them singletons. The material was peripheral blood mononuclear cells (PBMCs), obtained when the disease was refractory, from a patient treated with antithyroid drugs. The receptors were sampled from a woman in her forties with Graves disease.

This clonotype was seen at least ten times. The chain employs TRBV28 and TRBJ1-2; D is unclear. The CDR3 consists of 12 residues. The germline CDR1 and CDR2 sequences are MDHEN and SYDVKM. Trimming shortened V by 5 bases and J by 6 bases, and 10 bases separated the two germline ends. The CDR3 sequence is CASSRTMDGYTF. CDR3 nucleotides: TGTGCCAGCAGTAGGACTATGGATGGCTACACCTTC.

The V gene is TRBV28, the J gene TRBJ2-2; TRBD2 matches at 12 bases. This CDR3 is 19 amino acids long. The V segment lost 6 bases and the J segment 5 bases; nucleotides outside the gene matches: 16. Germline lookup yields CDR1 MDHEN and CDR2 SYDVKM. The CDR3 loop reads CASSSGRLLAGGGTGELFF. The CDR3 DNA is TGTGCCAGCAGCTCAGGACGCCTACTAGCGGGAGGAGGGACCGGGGAGCTGTTTTTT.

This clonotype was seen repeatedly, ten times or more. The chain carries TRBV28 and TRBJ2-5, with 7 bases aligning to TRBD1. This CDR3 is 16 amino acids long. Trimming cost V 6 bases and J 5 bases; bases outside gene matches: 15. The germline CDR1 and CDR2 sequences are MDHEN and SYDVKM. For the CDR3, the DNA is TGTGCCAGCAGACAATACAAGGGGACAGCTGGGGAGACCCAGTACTTC. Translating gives CASRQYKGTAGETQYF.

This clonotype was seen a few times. The CDR3 DNA is TGCAGCGTTTCAACTAATGAAAAACTGTTTTTT. Amino acid sequence: CSVSTNEKLFF. The chain carries TRBV29-1 and TRBJ1-4; unclear D gene. Trimming took off 5 bases at V and 0 bases at J, with 1 base between the two ends. This CDR3 contains 11 residues. Germline V gene sequence: CDR1 SQVTM, CDR2 ANQGSEA.

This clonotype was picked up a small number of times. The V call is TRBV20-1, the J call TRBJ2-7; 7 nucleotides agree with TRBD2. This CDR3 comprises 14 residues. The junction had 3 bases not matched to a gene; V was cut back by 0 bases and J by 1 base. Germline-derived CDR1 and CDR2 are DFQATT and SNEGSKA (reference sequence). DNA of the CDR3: TGCAGTGCTAGAGATCGACTAGCTTCCTACGAGCAGTACTTC. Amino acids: CSARDRLASYEQYF.

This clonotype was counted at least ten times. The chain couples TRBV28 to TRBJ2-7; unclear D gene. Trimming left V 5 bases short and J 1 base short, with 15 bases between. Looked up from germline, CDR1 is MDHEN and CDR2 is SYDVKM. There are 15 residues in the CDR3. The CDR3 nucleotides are TGTGCCAGCAGTCCCCTGATTCGGCGGTCCTACGAGCAGTACTTC. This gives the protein CASSPLIRRSYEQYF.

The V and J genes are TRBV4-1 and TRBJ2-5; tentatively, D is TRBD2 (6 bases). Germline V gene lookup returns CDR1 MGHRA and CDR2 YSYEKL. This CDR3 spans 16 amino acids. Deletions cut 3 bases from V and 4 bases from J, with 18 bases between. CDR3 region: CASSHPSVGGGETQYF. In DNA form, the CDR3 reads TGCGCCAGCAGCCACCCCAGTGTTGGGGGAGGAGAGACCCAGTACTTC.

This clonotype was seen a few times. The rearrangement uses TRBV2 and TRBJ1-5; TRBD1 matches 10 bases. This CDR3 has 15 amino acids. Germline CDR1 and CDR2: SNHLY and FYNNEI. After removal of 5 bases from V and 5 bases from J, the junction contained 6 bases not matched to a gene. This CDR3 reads CASSLPGTGDQPQHF. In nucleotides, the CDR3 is TGTGCCAGCAGTCTACCCGGGACAGGGGATCAGCCCCAGCATTTT.

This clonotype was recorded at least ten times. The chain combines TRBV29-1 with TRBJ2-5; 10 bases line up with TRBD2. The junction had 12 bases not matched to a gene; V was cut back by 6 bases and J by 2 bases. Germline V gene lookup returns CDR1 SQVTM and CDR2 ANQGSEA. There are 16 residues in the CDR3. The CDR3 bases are TGCAGCGTCCTTCGATTAGCGGGAGGACTTCAAGAGACCCAGTACTTC. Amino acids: CSVLRLAGGLQETQYF.

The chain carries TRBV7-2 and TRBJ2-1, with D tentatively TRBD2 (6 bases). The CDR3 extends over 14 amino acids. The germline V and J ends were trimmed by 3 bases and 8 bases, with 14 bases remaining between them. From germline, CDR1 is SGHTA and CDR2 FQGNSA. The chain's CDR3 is CASSFRGSGDEQFF. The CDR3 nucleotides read TGTGCCAGCAGCTTTCGGGGGAGCGGTGATGAGCAGTTCTTC.